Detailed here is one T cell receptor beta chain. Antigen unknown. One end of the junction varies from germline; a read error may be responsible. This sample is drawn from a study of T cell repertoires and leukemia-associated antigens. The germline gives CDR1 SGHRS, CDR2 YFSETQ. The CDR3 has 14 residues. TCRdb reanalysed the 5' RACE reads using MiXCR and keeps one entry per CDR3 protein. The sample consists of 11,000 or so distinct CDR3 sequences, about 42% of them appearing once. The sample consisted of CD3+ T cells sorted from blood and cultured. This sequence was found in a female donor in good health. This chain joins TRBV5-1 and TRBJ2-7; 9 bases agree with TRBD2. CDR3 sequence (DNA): TGCGCCGGCAGCTTGGTGGCGGGAGGGGACGAGCGGTACTTC. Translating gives CAGSLVAGGDERYF.